This is a list of T cell receptor beta chains from one sample in a study of blood T cell repertoires in COVID-19. TCRdb keeps only in-frame clones here, not all; method: immunoSEQ multiplex PCR. This sample has about 150,000 clones, with around 87% found just once. Sequencing input: peripheral blood. The receptors come from a woman between 40 and 50 years old with acute or convalescent COVID-19. Both conserved end residues are part of each CDR3. The D gene is left open where the match is weak. Size is stated for part of the rows, as once, few or many counts, or as a class when the clone is expanded.

D: TRBD1; size: .; J: TRBJ2-7; V: TRBV7-2; DNA: TGTGCCAGCAGCTTCGACAGGGGGTTTAACGAGCAGTACTTC; CDR3: CASSFDRGFNEQYF
D: TRBD1; size: .; J: TRBJ1-1; V: TRBV9; DNA: TGTGCCAGCAGCGATGTCCCCGGGACAGGGAACCCTGAAGCTTTCTTT; CDR3: CASSDVPGTGNPEAFF
D: TRBD2; size: .; J: TRBJ2-7; V: TRBV5-4; DNA: TGTGCCAGCAGCTTAGCGGGAGGGACCTACGAGCAGTACTTC; CDR3: CASSLAGGTYEQYF
D: TRBD2; size: once; J: TRBJ2-3; V: TRBV6-4; DNA: TGTGCCAGCAGTGCTTCAATGGGGGGGAGGGCCAGGAGCACAGATACGCAGTATTTT; CDR3: CASSASMGGRARSTDTQYF
D: .; size: .; J: TRBJ1-2; V: TRBV30; DNA: TGTGCCTGGACCGGGGGAATGGGAATAAACTATGGCTACACCTTC; CDR3: CAWTGGMGINYGYTF
D: .; size: .; J: TRBJ1-1; V: TRBV19; DNA: TGTGCCAGTAGGCCCGAAACAGTGAACACTGAAGCTTTCTTT; CDR3: CASRPETVNTEAFF
D: TRBD1; size: .; J: TRBJ2-1; V: TRBV5-1; DNA: TGCGCCAGCAGCACAGGGGGCTCGGGGTTTAAGCAGTTCTTC; CDR3: CASSTGGSGFKQFF
D: .; size: .; J: TRBJ1-4; V: TRBV29-1; DNA: TGCAGCGTTGAGCGTAATGAAAAACTGTTTTTT; CDR3: CSVERNEKLFF
D: .; size: few; J: TRBJ1-6; V: TRBV4-1; DNA: TGCGCCAGCAGCCAAGATTGGGGCAGGAGCTCCTATAATTCACCCCTCCACTTT; CDR3: CASSQDWGRSSYNSPLHF
D: .; size: .; J: TRBJ2-5; V: TRBV6-5; DNA: TGTGCCAGCAGTTACCGTCGGGGGGCAGTAGAGACCCAGTACTTC; CDR3: CASSYRRGAVETQYF
D: .; size: .; J: TRBJ2-2; V: TRBV24-1; DNA: TGTGCCACCAGTGATTACAGGGTTGGAACCGGGGAGCTGTTTTTT; CDR3: CATSDYRVGTGELFF
D: .; size: .; J: TRBJ1-1; V: TRBV12-5; DNA: TGTGCTAGTGGTTTGACAGAGAACACTGAAGCTTTCTTT; CDR3: CASGLTENTEAFF
D: TRBD2; size: .; J: TRBJ2-7; V: TRBV9; DNA: TGTGCCAGCAACGCGGGACTAGCGGGCTACGAGCAGTACTTC; CDR3: CASNAGLAGYEQYF
D: TRBD2; size: .; J: TRBJ2-2; V: TRBV3-1/TRBV3-2; DNA: TGTGCCAGCAGCCAAGAGATTATTCTAGCGGGAGGCACCGGGGAGCTGTTTTTT; CDR3: CASSQEIILAGGTGELFF
D: .; size: .; J: TRBJ1-2; V: TRBV7-2; DNA: TGTGCCAGCAGCTTAGCGGGGGGTGGGCAAACCGTTAACTATGGCTACACCTTC; CDR3: CASSLAGGGQTVNYGYTF
D: .; size: .; J: TRBJ2-1; V: TRBV3-1/TRBV3-2; DNA: TGTGCCAGCAGCCAATTCGCGGGGCGGTTCGAGGTACATGAGCAGTTCTTC; CDR3: CASSQFAGRFEVHEQFF
D: .; size: .; J: TRBJ2-7; V: TRBV10-1; DNA: TGCGCCAGCAGTGAGGAGGGTGAGCAGTACTTC; CDR3: CASSEEGEQYF
D: TRBD2; size: once; J: TRBJ2-1; V: TRBV2; DNA: TGTGCCAGCAGTCGGACTAGCGGGATAGGTTTTTACAATGAGCAGTTCTTC; CDR3: CASSRTSGIGFYNEQFF
D: TRBD1; size: .; J: TRBJ2-7; V: TRBV18; DNA: TGTGCCAGCTCACCGGAACAGGGGACCTACGAGCAGTACTTC; CDR3: CASSPEQGTYEQYF
D: .; size: .; J: TRBJ2-1; V: TRBV5-6; DNA: TGTGCCAGCAGCTACAGGCCGCCCGGCAATGAGCAGTTCTTC; CDR3: CASSYRPPGNEQFF
D: .; size: once; J: TRBJ1-4; V: TRBV5-4; DNA: TGTGCCAGCAGCTTTCTTCAGGGTGGCGAAAAACTGTTTTTT; CDR3: CASSFLQGGEKLFF
D: TRBD1; size: .; J: TRBJ2-7; V: TRBV12-3/TRBV12-4; DNA: TGTGCCAGCAGGGGGACAGGCTCCTACGAGCAGTACTTC; CDR3: CASRGTGSYEQYF
D: .; size: once; J: TRBJ1-1; V: TRBV21-1; DNA: TGTGCCAGCAGCCCCCATACAGGTGTAACGACTGAAGCTTTCTTT; CDR3: CASSPHTGVTTEAFF
D: .; size: .; J: TRBJ2-2; V: TRBV19; DNA: TGTGCCAGTAGTATACATTCCGGGGAGCTGTTTTTT; CDR3: CASSIHSGELFF
D: .; size: .; J: TRBJ1-2; V: TRBV21-1; DNA: TGTGCCAGCAGCAAAGGGGAGGGTTATAGCTATGGCTACACCTTC; CDR3: CASSKGEGYSYGYTF
D: .; size: .; J: TRBJ2-2; V: TRBV5-1; DNA: TGCGCCAGCAGCTTGGTAGTCTCCCCAAACACCGGGGAGCTGTTTTTT; CDR3: CASSLVVSPNTGELFF
D: .; size: .; J: TRBJ2-1; V: TRBV30; DNA: TGTGCCTGGAGCCGGGTGAACAATGAGCAGTTCTTC; CDR3: CAWSRVNNEQFF
D: .; size: .; J: TRBJ2-3; V: TRBV11-1; DNA: TGTGCCAGCAGCTTAGGGCGAAGCGGGTTACCAGATACGCAGTATTTT; CDR3: CASSLGRSGLPDTQYF
D: TRBD2; size: .; J: TRBJ2-2; V: TRBV12-5; DNA: TGTGCTAGTGCCGAAGGTAGCGGGAGTGGTACCGGGGAGCTGTTTTTT; CDR3: CASAEGSGSGTGELFF
D: .; size: once; J: TRBJ2-2; V: TRBV9; DNA: TGTGCCAGCAGCGTAGAAAAGGGGCGTAGCACCGGGGAGCTGTTTTTT; CDR3: CASSVEKGRSTGELFF
D: .; size: .; J: TRBJ2-1; V: TRBV28; DNA: TGTGCCAGCAGTCCACTGGACAGCAGCTCCTACAATGAGCAGTTCTTC; CDR3: CASSPLDSSSYNEQFF
D: .; size: .; J: TRBJ1-2; V: TRBV3-1/TRBV3-2; DNA: TGTGCCAGCAGCCCCGGGGAGGGTTATGGCTACACCTTC; CDR3: CASSPGEGYGYTF
D: TRBD1; size: .; J: TRBJ2-2; V: TRBV5-1; DNA: TGCGCCAGCAGGGCCCCGGGACAGGGGGCTATCGGGGAGCTGTTTTTT; CDR3: CASRAPGQGAIGELFF
D: .; size: .; J: TRBJ1-2; V: TRBV6-6; DNA: TGTGCCAGCAGTTCCGGCAGGACTTATGGCTACACCTTC; CDR3: CASSSGRTYGYTF
D: TRBD1; size: .; J: TRBJ1-3; V: TRBV28; DNA: TGTGCCAGCAGGACAGGGCCTGGAAACACCATATATTTT; CDR3: CASRTGPGNTIYF
D: .; size: .; J: TRBJ1-1; V: TRBV28; DNA: TGTGCCAGCAGTGAAAGGGACTCTGAAGCTTTCTTT; CDR3: CASSERDSEAFF
D: .; size: .; J: TRBJ1-1; V: TRBV6-5; DNA: TGTGCCAGCGAACGAACAGGGCCCAACACTGAAGCTTTCTTT; CDR3: CASERTGPNTEAFF
D: .; size: .; J: TRBJ2-4; V: TRBV30; DNA: TGTGCCTGGAGTGTACCAGGGTTGAAAAACATTCAGTACTTC; CDR3: CAWSVPGLKNIQYF
D: TRBD2; size: .; J: TRBJ2-1; V: TRBV27; DNA: TGTGCCAGCAGTTGGTCTAGCGGCCTTTACAATGAGCAGTTCTTC; CDR3: CASSWSSGLYNEQFF
D: TRBD1; size: .; J: TRBJ2-7; V: TRBV6-5; DNA: TGTGCCAGCAACCGGGACAGGGGAAACTACGAGCAGTACTTC; CDR3: CASNRDRGNYEQYF
D: TRBD1; size: .; J: TRBJ1-2; V: TRBV29-1; DNA: TGCAGCGTTGAAGCTCGGGGACAGGGAGACTATGGCTACACCTTC; CDR3: CSVEARGQGDYGYTF
D: TRBD1; size: .; J: TRBJ1-5; V: TRBV15; DNA: TGTGCCACCAGCAGGGGGGATTTGGGGACAGGTTTGGGGCAGCCCCAGCATTTT; CDR3: CATSRGDLGTGLGQPQHF
D: .; size: .; J: TRBJ1-5; V: TRBV18; DNA: TGTGCCAGCTCACCAAGGTCAGGTAATCAGCCCCAGCATTTT; CDR3: CASSPRSGNQPQHF
D: .; size: .; J: TRBJ1-2; V: TRBV6-6; DNA: TGTGCCAGCAGTTTCGACAGTGGCTACACCTTC; CDR3: CASSFDSGYTF
D: .; size: .; J: TRBJ1-2; V: TRBV30; DNA: TGTGCCTGGAGTAGGGGGTCGGAAGGCTACACCTTC; CDR3: CAWSRGSEGYTF
D: .; size: .; J: TRBJ2-2; V: TRBV9; DNA: TGTGCCAGCAGCGGTCACGCGGGACAGTGGGCCGGGGAGCTGTTTTTT; CDR3: CASSGHAGQWAGELFF